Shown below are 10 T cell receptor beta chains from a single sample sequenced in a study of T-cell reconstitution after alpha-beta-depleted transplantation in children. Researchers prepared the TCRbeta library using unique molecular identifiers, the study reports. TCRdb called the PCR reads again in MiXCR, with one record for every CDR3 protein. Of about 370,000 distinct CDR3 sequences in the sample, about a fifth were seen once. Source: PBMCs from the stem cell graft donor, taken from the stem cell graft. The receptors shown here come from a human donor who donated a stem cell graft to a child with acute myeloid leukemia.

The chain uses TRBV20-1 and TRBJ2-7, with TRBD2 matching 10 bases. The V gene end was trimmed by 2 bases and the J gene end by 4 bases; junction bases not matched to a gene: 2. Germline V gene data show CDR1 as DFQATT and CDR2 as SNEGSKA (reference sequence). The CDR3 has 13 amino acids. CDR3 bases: TGCAGTGCTAGACTAGCGGGAGAGTACGAGCAGTACTTC. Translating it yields CSARLAGEYEQYF.

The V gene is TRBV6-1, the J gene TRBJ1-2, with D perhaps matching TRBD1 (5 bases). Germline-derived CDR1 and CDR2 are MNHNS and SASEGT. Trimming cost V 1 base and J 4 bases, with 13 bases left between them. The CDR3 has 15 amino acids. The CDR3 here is CASSEGQGFSYGYTF. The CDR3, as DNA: TGTGCCAGCAGTGAAGGCCAGGGCTTCTCCTATGGCTACACCTTC.

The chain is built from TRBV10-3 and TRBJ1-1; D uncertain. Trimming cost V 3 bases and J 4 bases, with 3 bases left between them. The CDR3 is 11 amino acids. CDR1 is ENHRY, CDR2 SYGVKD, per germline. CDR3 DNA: TGTGCCATCAGTGACCTCACTGAAGCTTTCTTT. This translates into CAISDLTEAFF.

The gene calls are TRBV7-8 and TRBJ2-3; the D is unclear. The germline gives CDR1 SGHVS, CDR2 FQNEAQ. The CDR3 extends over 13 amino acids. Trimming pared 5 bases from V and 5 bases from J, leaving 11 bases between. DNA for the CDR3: TGTGCCAGCAGCCCCCCCGCACGAGATACGCAGTATTTT. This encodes CASSPPARDTQYF.

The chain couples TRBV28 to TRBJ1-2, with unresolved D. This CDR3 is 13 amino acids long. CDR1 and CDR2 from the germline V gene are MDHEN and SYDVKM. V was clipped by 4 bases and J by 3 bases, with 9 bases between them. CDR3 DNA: TGTGCCAGCAGTTCCAGACCGGACTATGGCTACACCTTC. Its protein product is CASSSRPDYGYTF.

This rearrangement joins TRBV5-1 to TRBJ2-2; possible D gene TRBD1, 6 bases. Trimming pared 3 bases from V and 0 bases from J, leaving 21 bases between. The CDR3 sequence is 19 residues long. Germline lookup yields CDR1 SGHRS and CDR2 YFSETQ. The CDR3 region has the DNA TGCGCCAGCAGCTCGGCCCCGGGACAACCCCATACGAACACCGGGGAGCTGTTTTTT. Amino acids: CASSSAPGQPHTNTGELFF. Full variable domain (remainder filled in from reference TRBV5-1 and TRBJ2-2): KAGVTQTPRYLIKTRGQQVTLSCSPISGHRSVSWYQQTPGQGLQFLFEYFSETQRNKGNFPGRFSGRQFSNSRSEMNVSTLELGDSALYLCASSSAPGQPHTNTGELFFGEGSRLTVL.

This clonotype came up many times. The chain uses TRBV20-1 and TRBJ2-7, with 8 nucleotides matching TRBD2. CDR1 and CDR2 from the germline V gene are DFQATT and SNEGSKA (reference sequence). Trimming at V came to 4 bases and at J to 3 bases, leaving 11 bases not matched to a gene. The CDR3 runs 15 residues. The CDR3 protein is CSATKPGLGDYEQYF. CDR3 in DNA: TGCAGTGCTACCAAACCGGGACTAGGGGACTACGAGCAGTACTTC.

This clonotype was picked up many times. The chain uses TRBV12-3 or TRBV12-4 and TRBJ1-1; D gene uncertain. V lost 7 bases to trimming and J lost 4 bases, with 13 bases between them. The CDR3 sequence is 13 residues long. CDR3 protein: CASTEVVSTEAFF. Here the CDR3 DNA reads TGTGCCAGCACCGAGGTGGTTAGCACTGAAGCTTTCTTT.

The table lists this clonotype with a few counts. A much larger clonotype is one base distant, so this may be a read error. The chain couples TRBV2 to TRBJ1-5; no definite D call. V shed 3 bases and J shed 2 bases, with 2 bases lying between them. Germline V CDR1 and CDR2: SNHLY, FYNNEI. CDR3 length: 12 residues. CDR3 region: CASSEGNQPQHF. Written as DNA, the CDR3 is TGTGCCAGCAGTGAGGGCAATCAGCCCCAGCATTTT.

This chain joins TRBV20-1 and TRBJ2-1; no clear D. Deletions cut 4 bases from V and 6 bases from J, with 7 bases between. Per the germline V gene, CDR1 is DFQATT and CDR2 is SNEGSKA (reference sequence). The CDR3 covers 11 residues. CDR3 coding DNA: TGCAGTGCTAAGGTCTTCAATGAGCAGTTCTTC. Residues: CSAKVFNEQFF.